This T cell receptor beta chain was sequenced during a study of cytomegalovirus exposure and HLA in healthy donors. Study-level findings and limits: When analyzed later, the rates of TCR association showed variation by HLA locus, with DRB1 the most and HLA-C the fewest. Later work found most CMV-associated TCR beta chains apparently HLA-restricted.

Notes on this clone: Its antigen is not known.

Germline values: CDR1 SGHNT, CDR2 YYREEE (reference sequence). Losses at the gene ends were 1 base for V and 4 bases for J; bases not matched to a gene: 5. This CDR3 has 15 residues. The study ran its PCR with 60 Vbeta and 13 Jbeta primers. Data came from immunoSEQ multiplex PCR; TCRdb stores just in-frame clones and leaves some out. The data hold about 190,000 clones, with roughly four fifths observed a single time. The chain combines TRBV5-4 with TRBJ2-5, with 9 positions matching TRBD2. This TCR was recovered from a woman in her twenties or thirties in good health and CMV-seropositive. The sample taken for sequencing was PBMCs. CDR3 nucleotides: TGTGCCAGCAGCTTGCGGGCGGGAGGGTTAGAGACCCAGTACTTC. Translation gives CASSLRAGGLETQYF.